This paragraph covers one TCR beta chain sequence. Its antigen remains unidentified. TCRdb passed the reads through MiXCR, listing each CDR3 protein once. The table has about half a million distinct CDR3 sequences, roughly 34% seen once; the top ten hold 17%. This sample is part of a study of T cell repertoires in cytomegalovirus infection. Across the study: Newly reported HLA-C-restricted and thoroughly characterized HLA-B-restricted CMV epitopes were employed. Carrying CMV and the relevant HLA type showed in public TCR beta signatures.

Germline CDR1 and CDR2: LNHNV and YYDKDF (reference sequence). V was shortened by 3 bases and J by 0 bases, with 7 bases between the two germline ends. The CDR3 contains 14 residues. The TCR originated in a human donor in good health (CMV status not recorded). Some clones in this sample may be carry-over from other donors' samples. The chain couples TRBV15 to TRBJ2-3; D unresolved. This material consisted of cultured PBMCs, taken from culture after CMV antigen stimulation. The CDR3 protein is CATSSDGSTDTQYF. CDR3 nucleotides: TGTGCCACCAGCAGTGACGGGAGCACAGATACGCAGTATTTT.